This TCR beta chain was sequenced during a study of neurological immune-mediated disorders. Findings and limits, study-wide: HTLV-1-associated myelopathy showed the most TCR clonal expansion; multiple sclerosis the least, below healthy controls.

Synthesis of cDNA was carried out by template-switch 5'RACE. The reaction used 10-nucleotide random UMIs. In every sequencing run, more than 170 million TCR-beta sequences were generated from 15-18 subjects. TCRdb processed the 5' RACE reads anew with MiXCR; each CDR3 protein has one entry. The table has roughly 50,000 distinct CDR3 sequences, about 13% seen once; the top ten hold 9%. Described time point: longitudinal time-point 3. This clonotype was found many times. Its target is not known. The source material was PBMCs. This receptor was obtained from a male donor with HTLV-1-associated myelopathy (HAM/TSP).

The CDR3 region is CSARDWPRNTEAFF. CDR3 coding DNA: TGCAGTGCTAGAGATTGGCCCAGGAACACTGAAGCTTTCTTT. The chain employs TRBV20-1 and TRBJ1-1, with unresolved D. The CDR3 extends over 14 amino acids. Germline-derived CDR1 and CDR2 are DFQATT and SNEGSKA (reference sequence). Trimming removed 0 bases at V and 1 base at J, with 9 bases between.